This T cell receptor beta chain stems from a study of blood T cells in healthy people across ages. Trimming cost V 4 bases and J 7 bases; bases outside gene matches: 9. CDR3 length: 15 residues. Germline loops: CDR1 DFQATT, CDR2 SNEGSKA (reference sequence). For the second PCR, which ran for 7 to 11 cycles, a sample-barcoded 5' primer and a J-beta primer mix were used. Via MiXCR, TCRdb re-called the 5' RACE reads, giving one row per CDR3 protein. The table records some 780,000 distinct CDR3 sequences, around three fifths of them present only once. Material: blood. The chain recombines TRBV20-1 with TRBJ1-4; 10 positions match TRBD1. The origin of this receptor is a man aged 35-49 years in good health. The chain's CDR3 is CSANPPGQGSEKLFF. The CDR3, as DNA: TGCAGTGCTAACCCCCCGGGACAGGGGAGTGAAAAACTGTTTTTT.